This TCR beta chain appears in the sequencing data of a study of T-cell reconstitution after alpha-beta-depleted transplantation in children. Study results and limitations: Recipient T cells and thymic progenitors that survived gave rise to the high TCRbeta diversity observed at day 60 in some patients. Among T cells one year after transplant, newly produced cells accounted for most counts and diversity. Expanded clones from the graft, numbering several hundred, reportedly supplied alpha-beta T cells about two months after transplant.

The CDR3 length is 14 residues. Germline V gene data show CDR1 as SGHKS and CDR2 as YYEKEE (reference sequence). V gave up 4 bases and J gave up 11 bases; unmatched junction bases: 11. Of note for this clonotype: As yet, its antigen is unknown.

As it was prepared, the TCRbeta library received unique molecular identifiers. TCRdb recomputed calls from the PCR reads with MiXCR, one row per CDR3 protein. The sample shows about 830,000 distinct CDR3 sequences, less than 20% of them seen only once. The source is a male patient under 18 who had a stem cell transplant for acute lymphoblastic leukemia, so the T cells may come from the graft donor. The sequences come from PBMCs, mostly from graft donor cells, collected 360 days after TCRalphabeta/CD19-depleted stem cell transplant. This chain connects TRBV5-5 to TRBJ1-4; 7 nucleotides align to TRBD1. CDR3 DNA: TGTGCCAGCAGCACCGGGACAGCCCGTAAGAAACTGTTTTTT. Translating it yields CASSTGTARKKLFF.